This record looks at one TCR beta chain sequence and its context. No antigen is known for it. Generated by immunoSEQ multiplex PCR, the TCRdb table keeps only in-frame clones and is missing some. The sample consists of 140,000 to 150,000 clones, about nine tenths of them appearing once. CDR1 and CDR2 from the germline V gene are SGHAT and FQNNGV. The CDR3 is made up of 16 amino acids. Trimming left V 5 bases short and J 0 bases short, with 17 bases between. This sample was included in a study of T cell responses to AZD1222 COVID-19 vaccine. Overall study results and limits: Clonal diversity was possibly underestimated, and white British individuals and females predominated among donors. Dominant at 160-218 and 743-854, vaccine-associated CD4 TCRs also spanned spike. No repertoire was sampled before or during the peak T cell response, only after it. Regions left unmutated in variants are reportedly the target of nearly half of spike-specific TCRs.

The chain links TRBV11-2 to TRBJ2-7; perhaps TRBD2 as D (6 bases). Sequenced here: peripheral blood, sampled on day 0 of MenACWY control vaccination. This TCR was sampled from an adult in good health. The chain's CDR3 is CASSPWGLGDSYEQYF. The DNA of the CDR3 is TGTGCCAGCAGCCCCTGGGGACTCGGGGACTCCTACGAGCAGTACTTC.